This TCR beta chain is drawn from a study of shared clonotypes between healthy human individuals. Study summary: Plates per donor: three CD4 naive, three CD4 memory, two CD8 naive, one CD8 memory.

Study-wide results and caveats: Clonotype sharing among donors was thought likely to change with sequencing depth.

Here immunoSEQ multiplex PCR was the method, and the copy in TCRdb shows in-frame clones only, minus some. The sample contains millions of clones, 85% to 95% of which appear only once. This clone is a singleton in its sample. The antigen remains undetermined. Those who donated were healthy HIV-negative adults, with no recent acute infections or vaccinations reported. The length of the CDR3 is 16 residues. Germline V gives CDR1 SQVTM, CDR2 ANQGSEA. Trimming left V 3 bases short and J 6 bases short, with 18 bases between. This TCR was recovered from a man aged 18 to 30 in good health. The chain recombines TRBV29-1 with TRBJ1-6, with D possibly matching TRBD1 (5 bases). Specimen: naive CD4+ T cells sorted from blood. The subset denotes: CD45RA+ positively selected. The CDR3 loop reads CSVEPHSGIGNSPLHF. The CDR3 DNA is TGCAGCGTTGAGCCCCACTCAGGGATCGGTAATTCACCCCTCCACTTT.